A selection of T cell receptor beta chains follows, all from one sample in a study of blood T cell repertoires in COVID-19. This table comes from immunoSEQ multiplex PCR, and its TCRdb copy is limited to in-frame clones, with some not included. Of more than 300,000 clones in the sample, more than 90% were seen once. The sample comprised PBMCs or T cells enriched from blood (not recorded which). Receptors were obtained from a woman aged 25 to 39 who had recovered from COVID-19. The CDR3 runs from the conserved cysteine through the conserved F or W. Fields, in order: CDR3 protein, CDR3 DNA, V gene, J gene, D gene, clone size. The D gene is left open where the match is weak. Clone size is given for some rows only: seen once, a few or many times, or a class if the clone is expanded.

CAISGAVTGGRYEQFF	TGTGCCATCAGTGGGGCTGTAACGGGAGGGAGGTATGAGCAGTTCTTC	TRBV10-3	TRBJ2-1	TRBD2	.
CASSLAGGEETQYF	TGTGCCAGTAGTCTAGCGGGAGGGGAAGAGACCCAGTACTTC	TRBV19	TRBJ2-5	TRBD2	.
CASSSSPIAGSTDTQYF	TGTGCCAGCAGCTCATCCCCGATAGCGGGGAGCACAGATACGCAGTATTTT	TRBV11-2	TRBJ2-3	TRBD2	.
CSVALRLAGVNNEQFF	TGCAGCGTGGCCCTTCGACTAGCGGGGGTAAACAATGAGCAGTTCTTC	TRBV29-1	TRBJ2-1	TRBD2	.
CASSLGPRGAEQYF	TGTGCCAGCAGCTTGGGACCTCGCGGGGCCGAGCAGTACTTC	TRBV5-5	TRBJ2-7	.	.
CASSTTGILAKNIQYF	TGTGCCAGCAGTACTACAGGGATTTTAGCCAAAAACATTCAGTACTTC	TRBV9	TRBJ2-4	.	.
CASSQVQGINNEQFF	TGTGCCAGCAGCCAAGTCCAGGGGATTAACAATGAGCAGTTCTTC	TRBV3-1/TRBV3-2	TRBJ2-1	.	.
CASKDRSSYNEQFF	TGCGCCAGCAAAGACAGGAGCTCCTACAATGAGCAGTTCTTC	TRBV10-1	TRBJ2-1	.	.
CASSLRSGSGGELFF	TGTGCCAGCAGCTTACGGAGCGGGAGTGGCGGGGAGCTGTTTTTT	TRBV7-2	TRBJ2-2	TRBD2	.
CASSQGARQPQHF	TGTGCCAGCAGTCAGGGGGCGAGACAGCCCCAGCATTTT	TRBV7-2	TRBJ1-5	TRBD1	.
CASSQAGGPHEQFF	TGTGCCAGCAGCCAAGCGGGGGGGCCTCATGAGCAGTTCTTC	TRBV3-1/TRBV3-2	TRBJ2-1	TRBD2	.
CASSETRGKGYGYTF	TGTGCCAGCAGTGAGACCAGGGGGAAGGGCTATGGCTACACCTTC	TRBV2	TRBJ1-2	TRBD1	once
CSAQGFGEAFF	TGCAGCGCACAGGGGTTCGGTGAAGCTTTCTTT	TRBV29-1	TRBJ1-1	TRBD1	.
CASRGGPGETYNSPLHF	TGTGCCAGCAGGGGAGGGCCGGGGGAGACCTATAATTCACCCCTCCACTTT	TRBV7-2	TRBJ1-6	.	.